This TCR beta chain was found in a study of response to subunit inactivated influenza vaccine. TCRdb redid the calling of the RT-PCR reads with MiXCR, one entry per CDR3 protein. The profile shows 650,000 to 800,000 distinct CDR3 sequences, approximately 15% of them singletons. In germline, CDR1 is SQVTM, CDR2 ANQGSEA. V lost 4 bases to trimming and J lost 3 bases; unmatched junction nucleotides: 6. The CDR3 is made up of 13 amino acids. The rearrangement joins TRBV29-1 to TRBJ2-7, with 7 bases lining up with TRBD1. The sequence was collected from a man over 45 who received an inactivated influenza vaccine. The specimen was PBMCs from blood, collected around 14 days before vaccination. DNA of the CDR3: TGCAGCGTTGGCCAGGGGGAGTTCTACGAGCAGTACTTC. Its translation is CSVGQGEFYEQYF.